This record covers a single T cell receptor beta chain. The record originates from a study of blood T cells in healthy people across ages. The use of a sample-barcoded 5' primer and a J-beta primer mix characterized a second PCR of roughly 6 to 11 cycles. One entry per CDR3 protein, called by TCRdb with MiXCR from the 5' RACE reads. Of about 1.8 million distinct CDR3 sequences listed, around half are singletons. Germline V gives CDR1 SGHRS, CDR2 YFSETQ. Unmatched junction bases numbered 6, after V lost 4 bases and J lost 9 bases. The CDR3 loop spans 13 amino acids. The chain employs TRBV5-1 and TRBJ2-1, with TRBD1 matching 8 bases. What was sequenced was blood. This receptor was identified in a woman in her thirties or forties in good health. Written as DNA, the CDR3 is TGCGCCAGCAGCGTGCAGGGGGCAGGTGAGCAGTTCTTC. This codes for CASSVQGAGEQFF.